One and the same sample provided the 27 T cell receptor beta chains below, sequenced in a study of blood T cell repertoires in COVID-19. TCRdb's copy holds only in-frame clones and misses some; the assay was immunoSEQ multiplex PCR. This sample has about 270,000 clones; approximately 90% occur once, and the top ten carry 2% to 2.5%. Sequencing was performed on PBMCs or T cells enriched from blood (not recorded which). The source is a woman younger than 35 who had recovered from COVID-19.

This clone appeared a single time. The chain carries TRBV7-9 and TRBJ2-3; D is perhaps TRBD2 (7 bases). The CDR3 totals 16 residues. The V gene's germline CDR1 is SEHNR and CDR2 FQNEAQ (reference sequence). V was shortened by 5 bases and J by 5 bases, with 20 bases between the two germline ends. The CDR3 bases are TGTGCCAGCAGCCTGATAAAGGGGGGGCCAGGAGATACGCAGTATTTT. It specifies CASSLIKGGPGDTQYF.

The chain recombines TRBV7-6 with TRBJ1-2; 10 bases agree with TRBD1. CDR1 and CDR2 (germline): SGHVS, FNYEAQ. The CDR3 is 15 residues long. Germline trimming cut 5 bases from V and 4 bases from J; bases unmatched to any gene: 7. CDR3 nucleotide sequence: TGTGCCAGCAGCGAGACGGGACAGGGGAGCTATGGCTACACCTTC. Translating it yields CASSETGQGSYGYTF.

The genes are TRBV18 and TRBJ1-1; 9 nucleotides match TRBD1. Germline V gene lookup returns CDR1 KGHSH and CDR2 LQKENI. V lost 6 bases to trimming and J lost 4 bases; unmatched junction nucleotides: 6. The CDR3 has 14 residues. The CDR3 region is CASSPGTGITEAFF. CDR3 nucleotide sequence: TGTGCCAGCTCGCCCGGGACAGGGATCACTGAAGCTTTCTTT.

The chain carries TRBV28 and TRBJ1-1; weak D call: TRBD1 (6 bases). V lost 7 bases to trimming and J lost 0 bases, with 18 bases between them. The CDR3 contains 16 residues. CDR1 MDHEN and CDR2 SYDVKM come from the germline V gene. The CDR3 nucleotides are TGTGCCAGCAAGAAGGGGTGGGGGCCTCTGAACACTGAAGCTTTCTTT. Residues: CASKKGWGPLNTEAFF.

The chain is built from TRBV7-2 and TRBJ1-2; TRBD1 aligns across 7 bases. The CDR3 length is 14 residues. CDR1 is SGHTA and CDR2 is FQGNSA in the germline V gene. V was pared by 5 bases and J by 3 bases, with 6 bases of the junction left unmatched. CDR3 sequence (DNA): TGTGCCAGCAGCCCTATGGGACAGTACTATGGCTACACCTTC. Amino acids: CASSPMGQYYGYTF.

The chain employs TRBV5-1 and TRBJ2-1; 9 nucleotides agree with TRBD2. The CDR3 is made up of 15 amino acids. Germline trimming cut 4 bases from V and 6 bases from J; bases unmatched to any gene: 8. Per germline, CDR1 SGHRS and CDR2 YFSETQ. CDR3 nucleotide sequence: TGCGCCAGCAGCCCGGTGCTGCGGGGGGGCAATGAGCAGTTCTTC. As protein: CASSPVLRGGNEQFF.

The chain uses TRBV27 and TRBJ2-7, with 7 bases that match TRBD1. CDR1 is MNHEY and CDR2 is SMNVEV in the germline V gene (reference sequence). J gave up 2 bases and V 4 bases, and 5 bases lay outside the gene matches. The CDR3 totals 14 residues. The CDR3 region is CASSSRTGTYEQYF. The CDR3 DNA reads as TGTGCCAGCAGTTCAAGGACAGGAACCTACGAGCAGTACTTC.

The V and J genes are TRBV15 and TRBJ1-1; unclear D gene. CDR3 length equals 13 residues. Germline CDR1 and CDR2: LNHNV and YYDKDF (reference sequence). Trimming left V 1 base short and J 6 bases short, with 9 bases between. The CDR3 sequence: CATSRVRTAEAFF. In DNA form, the CDR3 reads TGTGCCACCAGCAGAGTTCGAACGGCTGAAGCTTTCTTT.

Here the CDR3 DNA reads TGTGCCAGTACCAAAAGGGGTAACGACTATGGCTACACCTTC. Translated: CASTKRGNDYGYTF. V is TRBV19 and J is TRBJ1-2, with D possibly TRBD1 on 5 matching bases. V lost 7 bases to trimming and J lost 3 bases, with 15 bases between them. Looked up from germline, CDR1 is LNHDA and CDR2 is SQIVND (reference sequence). The CDR3 runs to 14 residues.

The CDR3 nucleotides are TGTGCCAGTTCGCTTTTAGGACATGGTCAGCCCCAGCATTTT. Encoded protein: CASSLLGHGQPQHF. The chain has TRBV28 and TRBJ1-5, with D possibly TRBD1 on 5 matching bases. The V end lost 9 bases, the J end lost 6 bases, and 18 bases lay between the germline ends. From germline, CDR1 is MDHEN and CDR2 SYDVKM. The CDR3 has 14 residues. Full variable domain (rest looked up from reference TRBV28 and TRBJ1-5): DVKVTQSSRYLVKRTGEKVFLECVQDMDHENMFWYRQDPGLGLRLIYFSYDVKMKEKGDIPEGYSVSREKKERFSLILESASTNQTSMYLCASSLLGHGQPQHFGDGTRLSIL.

The rearrangement links TRBV11-2 to TRBJ1-1, with 7 bases that match TRBD1. V shed 5 bases and J 3 bases; nucleotides not matched to a gene: 9. Germline V gene lookup returns CDR1 SGHAT and CDR2 FQNNGV. The CDR3 has 15 residues. CDR3 bases: TGTGCCAGCAGCCTACTACAGGGGTTCGACACTGAAGCTTTCTTT. Encoded protein: CASSLLQGFDTEAFF.

The chain joins TRBV7-9 to TRBJ1-3; D perhaps matches TRBD1 (5 bases). The CDR3 consists of 14 residues. Germline V gene lookup returns CDR1 SEHNR and CDR2 FQNEAQ (reference sequence). V gave up 5 bases and J gave up 0 bases, with 8 bases separating them. CDR3 sequence (DNA): TGTGCCAGCAGCCCGGACACCTCTGGAAACACCATATATTTT. Its protein product is CASSPDTSGNTIYF.

The genes are TRBV4-2 and TRBJ2-2; the D gene is possibly TRBD2 (5 bases). Deletions cut 0 bases from V and 7 bases from J, with 9 bases between. The CDR3 has 14 amino acids. Germline V lookup: CDR1 LGHNA, CDR2 YNFKEQ. CDR3 loop: CASSQDAGGGELFF. CDR3 bases: TGTGCCAGCAGCCAAGATGCAGGAGGCGGGGAGCTGTTTTTT.

The chain couples TRBV6-5 to TRBJ2-7, with 11 bases that match TRBD1. The CDR3 extends over 15 amino acids. Germline V gene sequence: CDR1 MNHEY, CDR2 SVGAGI. Germline trimming cut 6 bases from V and 2 bases from J; bases unmatched to any gene: 6. The CDR3 DNA reads as TGTGCCAGCAGGGCAGGACAGGGGGCCACCTACGAGCAGTACTTC. This translates into CASRAGQGATYEQYF.

The rearrangement uses TRBV20-1 and TRBJ1-2; a weak D match, TRBD1 (6 bases). Per the germline V gene, CDR1 is DFQATT and CDR2 is SNEGSKA (reference sequence). V was trimmed by 3 bases and J by 6 bases, leaving 26 bases between them. The CDR3 consists of 17 residues. In nucleotides, the CDR3 is TGCAGTGCTAGTACCAACCAAGAGGGGTCAGGGGCTCATGGCTACACCTTC. This codes for CSASTNQEGSGAHGYTF.

This clone was counted between two and nine times. V usage is TRBV6-2 or TRBV6-3 and J usage is TRBJ1-5; D unresolved. The V gene lost 2 bases and the J gene lost 2 bases, with 4 bases spanning the gap. Germline-derived CDR1 and CDR2 are MNHEY and SVGEGT. The CDR3 loop spans 13 amino acids. CDR3 DNA: TGTGCCAGCAGTTACACGGGCAATCAGCCCCAGCATTTT. Its translation is CASSYTGNQPQHF.

The chain joins TRBV5-6 to TRBJ2-1; D perhaps matches TRBD1 (6 bases). The CDR3 contains 10 residues. Looked up from germline, CDR1 is SGHDT and CDR2 is YYEEEE. V lost 4 bases and J 10 bases, leaving 6 bases between the germline ends. Here the CDR3 DNA reads TGTGCCAGCAGCGGGGGCGAGCAGTTCTTC. Its protein is CASSGGEQFF.

This clone showed up just once. This chain connects TRBV13 to TRBJ1-2; TRBD1 matches 7 bases. Germline loops: CDR1 PRHDT, CDR2 FYEKMQ (reference sequence). Trimming removed 5 bases from V and 5 bases from J; junction bases left unmatched: 14. This CDR3 contains 16 residues. The CDR3 here is CASSPRQGVSEYGYTF. CDR3 DNA: TGTGCCAGCAGCCCCCGGCAGGGGGTTTCCGAGTATGGCTACACCTTC.

This chain joins TRBV18 and TRBJ1-2; tentatively, D is TRBD1 (6 bases). The germline V gene has CDR1 KGHSH and CDR2 LQKENI. This CDR3 is built from 14 residues. Trimming pared 4 bases from V and 1 base from J, leaving 10 bases between. This CDR3 is CASSLDRNNYGYTF. CDR3 DNA sequence: TGTGCCAGCTCACTCGACAGGAATAACTATGGCTACACCTTC.

This clone was seen only once. The chain combines TRBV10-3 with TRBJ1-1; D ambiguous. The CDR3 spans 13 residues. CDR1 and CDR2 (germline): ENHRY, SYGVKD. With 3 bases removed from V and 3 bases from J, the gap between germline ends came to 8 bases. The CDR3 nucleotides are TGTGCCATCAGTGACACGGTATACACTGAAGCTTTCTTT. Translated: CAISDTVYTEAFF.

This clone was picked up a small number of times. CDR3 sequence: CASRFVGSLNQPQHF. The DNA for the CDR3 is TGTGCCAGCAGATTCGTGGGCAGCCTTAATCAGCCCCAGCATTTT. J is TRBJ1-5 and V is TRBV7-9, with D unclear. Trimming shortened V by 6 bases and J by 4 bases, and 16 bases separated the two germline ends. The CDR3 sequence is 15 residues long. Looked up from germline, CDR1 is SEHNR and CDR2 is FQNEAQ (reference sequence).

The chain is built from TRBV6-5 and TRBJ1-2, with no clear D. Trimming left V 0 bases short and J 4 bases short, with 6 bases between. The germline V gene has CDR1 MNHEY and CDR2 SVGAGI. The CDR3 has 13 amino acids. The CDR3 protein is CASSYSNSYGYTF. CDR3 nucleotides: TGTGCCAGCAGTTACTCGAACAGCTATGGCTACACCTTC.

The rearrangement joins TRBV5-5 to TRBJ1-4; TRBD1 is a possible D gene (6 bases). Germline lookup yields CDR1 SGHKS and CDR2 YYEKEE (reference sequence). CDR3 length: 16 amino acids. V was pared by 0 bases and J by 7 bases, with 16 bases between. The CDR3 is CASSLAAGAMSEKLFF. The CDR3 DNA reads TGTGCCAGCAGCTTGGCCGCGGGGGCCATGAGTGAAAAACTGTTTTTT. The whole variable domain, filled in from reference TRBV5-5 and TRBJ1-4, reads DAGVTQSPTHLIKTRGQQVTLRCSPISGHKSVSWYQQVLGQGPQFIFQYYEKEERGRGNFPDRFSARQFPNYSSELNVNALLLGDSALYLCASSLAAGAMSEKLFFGSGTQLSVL.

This clone has only one observation. V gene TRBV6-5 combines with J gene TRBJ1-6, with 8 nucleotides matching TRBD1. Germline CDR1 reads MNHEY; CDR2 reads SVGAGI. The CDR3 has 15 amino acids. With V trimmed by 8 bases and J by 5 bases, 8 bases remained unmatched. The CDR3 spells CASSAYRGNNSPLHF. CDR3 nucleotides: TGTGCCAGCTCTGCCTACAGGGGGAATAATTCACCCCTCCACTTT.

The chain uses TRBV7-3 and TRBJ2-7; D is perhaps TRBD2 (5 bases). The ends were cut back, 3 bases at V and 4 bases at J, with 16 bases in the middle. The CDR3 extends over 15 amino acids. CDR1 is SGHTA, CDR2 FQGTGA, per germline. CDR3 bases: TGTGCCAGCAGCTTCGGACCCGGGGATATTTACGAGCAGTACTTC. Its translation is CASSFGPGDIYEQYF.

The genes are TRBV5-4 and TRBJ1-2, with a possible D match to TRBD1 (6 bases). V lost 0 bases, J lost 9 bases, and 15 bases lay in between. CDR1 and CDR2 (germline): SGHNT, YYREEE (reference sequence). CDR3 size: 14 residues. DNA for the CDR3: TGTGCCAGCAGCTTGGGGGGGGGCGCGGGCAGCTACACCTTC. Amino acid sequence: CASSLGGGAGSYTF.

The chain joins TRBV28 to TRBJ1-1; D remains ambiguous. Trimming took off 1 base at V and 1 base at J, with 4 bases between the two ends. Germline CDR1 is MDHEN and CDR2 is SYDVKM. CDR3 length: 13 amino acids. The CDR3 bases are TGTGCCAGCAGTTTATTGGCGAACACTGAAGCTTTCTTT. Translation: CASSLLANTEAFF.